This T cell receptor (beta chain) was found in a study of blood T cells in healthy people across ages. Looked up from germline, CDR1 is SGHTA and CDR2 is FQGNSA. V lost 5 bases, J lost 3 bases, and 9 bases stayed unmatched. The CDR3 is 16 residues long. Total RNA amounts of at least 6 micrograms were extracted per sample. This clonotype was seen more than once but under ten times. Together with a sample-barcoded 5' primer, a J-beta primer mix was included in a second PCR lasting about 6 to 11 cycles. Each CDR3 protein gets one entry after TCRdb re-called the 5' RACE reads with MiXCR. The sample lists fewer than 2 million distinct CDR3 sequences; approximately 40% were seen once.

The chain carries TRBV7-2 and TRBJ2-5, with 10 bases that match TRBD2. Sequencing input: blood. The source is a human donor in good health. In DNA form, the CDR3 reads TGTGCCAGCAGCCCAGGCCCAGGACTAGCGGAAGAGACCCAGTACTTC. It yields the protein CASSPGPGLAEETQYF.